The 5 T cell receptor beta chains presented below share a single source sample, sequenced in a study of T cell repertoires in cytomegalovirus infection. TCRdb processed the reads anew with MiXCR; each CDR3 protein has one entry. The table shows about 920,000 distinct CDR3 sequences, with roughly 30% occurring only once. For these receptors, no antigen is known. The input for sequencing was cultured CD8+ T cells from PBMCs, taken from culture after CMV antigen stimulation. All receptors derive from a human donor in good health (CMV status not recorded). Some clones in this sample may be carry-over from other donors' samples.

As to this clonotype: A much larger clonotype is one base distant, so this may be a read error. The rearrangement joins TRBV7-2 to TRBJ2-1; TRBD2 matches at 8 bases. V dropped 8 bases and J dropped 10; count of bases not matched to a gene: 7. The CDR3 has 12 residues. Germline assignment: CDR1 SGHTA and CDR2 FQGNSA. CDR3 sequence reads: CASADRTSEQFF. The CDR3 nucleotides are TGTGCCAGCGCGGATCGGACTAGCGAGCAGTTCTTC. The full variable domain, with the rest looked up from reference TRBV7-2 and TRBJ2-1, is GAGVSQSPSNKVTEKGKDVELRCDPISGHTALYWYRQSLGQGLEFLIYFQGNSAPDKSGLPSDRFSAERTGGSVSTLTIQRTQQEDSAVYLCASADRTSEQFFGPGTRLTVL.

This clonotype was counted only a few times. The J gene is TRBJ1-3, the V gene TRBV7-6, with TRBD1 matching over 7 bases. Germline lookup yields CDR1 SGHVS and CDR2 FNYEAQ. The CDR3 loop spans 14 amino acids. The V and J ends lost 4 bases and 11 bases, in that order; junction bases with no gene match: 11. CDR3 amino acids: CASSSGDSGAPIYF. CDR3 coding DNA: TGTGCCAGCAGCTCAGGGGACAGCGGGGCCCCCATATATTTT. Full variable domain (missing parts from reference TRBV7-6 and TRBJ1-3): GAGVSQSPRYKVTKRGQDVALRCDPISGHVSLYWYRQALGQGPEFLTYFNYEAQQDKSGLPNDRFSAERPEGSISTLTIQRTEQRDSAMYRCASSSGDSGAPIYFGEGSWLTVV.

The chain has TRBV2 and TRBJ2-1; weak D call: TRBD2 (5 bases). Trimming stripped 6 bases from V and 12 bases from J, with 9 bases between. From germline, CDR1 is SNHLY and CDR2 FYNNEI. The length of the CDR3 is 10 residues. Here the CDR3 reads CASSARGQFF. CDR3 in DNA: TGTGCCAGCAGCGCTCGGGGGCAGTTCTTC.

The chain carries TRBV6-1 and TRBJ1-6, with D possibly matching TRBD1 (6 bases). The germline CDR1 and CDR2 sequences are MNHNS and SASEGT. The CDR3 contains 14 residues. The V end lost 2 bases, the J end lost 7 bases, and 9 bases lay between the germline ends. The DNA of the CDR3 is TGTGCCAGCAGTGAAACAGGGACCAATTCACCCCTCCACTTT. As protein: CASSETGTNSPLHF.

CDR3 in DNA: TGCGCCAGCAGTGAGTCTCTGGGTGACGGGGAGCTGTTTTTT. Translated: CASSESLGDGELFF. This rearrangement joins TRBV10-1 to TRBJ2-2; no clear D. The ends were cut back, 0 bases at V and 7 bases at J, with 9 bases in the middle. From germline, CDR1 is WNHNN and CDR2 SYGVQD (reference sequence). The length of the CDR3 is 14 residues.